This T cell receptor beta chain was sequenced for a study of shared clonotypes between healthy human individuals. General study points: Sharing across four donors was highest in naive CD4 (around 5%) and lowest in memory CD8 (about 0.4%).

The V end lost 3 bases, the J end lost 2 bases, and 14 bases lay between the germline ends. This CDR3 has 15 amino acids. CDR1 MNHNS and CDR2 SASEGT come from the germline V gene. It was across several immunoSEQ plates that each subset's genomic DNA was evenly split. Measured with immunoSEQ multiplex PCR; TCRdb has only the in-frame clones, and not every one. The sample has 2,100,000 or so clones, approximately 96% seen once. Concerning this clone itself: What it recognizes is unknown.

The sequence came from a man between 18 and 29 years old in good health. The chain joins TRBV6-1 to TRBJ2-7; D is uncertain. The sequencing sample was made of naive CD4+ T cells sorted from blood. Noted subset: CD45RA+ positively selected. In DNA, the CDR3 is TGTGCCAGCAGTGATCTCACGATATACGCCTACGAGCAGTACTTC. The encoded protein is CASSDLTIYAYEQYF.